This T cell receptor (beta chain) was captured in a study of sequential checkpoint blockade in melanoma. Some clones are missing from TCRdb's copy, which holds only in-frame ones; the method was immunoSEQ multiplex PCR. Of about 28,000 clones listed, 83% are singletons. The J segment lost 7 bases and the V segment lost 0 bases, leaving 5 bases of the junction unmatched. In germline, CDR1 is SGHDT, CDR2 YYEEEE. There are 15 residues in the CDR3. Documented treatment: randomized to nivolumab then ipilimumab (arm A) or the reverse (arm B). The sample consisted of CD8+ T cells sorted from blood (inferred from file names), taken from a patient given nivolumab and ipilimumab in sequence. The sequence derives from a human donor with melanoma. The V gene is TRBV5-6, the J gene TRBJ2-7, with 12 bases fitting TRBD2. The CDR3 region has the DNA TGTGCCAGCAGCTTGGGACTAGCGGGAGTTTGGGAGCAGTACTTC. Translation gives CASSLGLAGVWEQYF.